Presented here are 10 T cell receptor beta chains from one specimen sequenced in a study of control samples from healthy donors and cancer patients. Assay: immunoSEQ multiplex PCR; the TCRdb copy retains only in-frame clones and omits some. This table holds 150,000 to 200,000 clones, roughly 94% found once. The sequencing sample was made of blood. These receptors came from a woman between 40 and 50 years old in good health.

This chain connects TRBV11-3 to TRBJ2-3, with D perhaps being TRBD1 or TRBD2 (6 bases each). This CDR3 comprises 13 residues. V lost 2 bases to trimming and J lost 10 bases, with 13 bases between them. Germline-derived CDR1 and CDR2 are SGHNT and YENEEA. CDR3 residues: CASSLPGAAAQYF. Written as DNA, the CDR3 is TGTGCCAGCAGCTTACCGGGGGCCGCGGCGCAGTATTTT. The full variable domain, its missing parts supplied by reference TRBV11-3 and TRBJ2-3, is EAGVVQSPRYKIIEKKQPVAFWCNPISGHNTLYWYLQNLGQGPELLIRYENEEAVDDSQLPKDRFSAERLKGVDSTLKIQPAELGDSAVYLCASSLPGAAAQYFGPGTRLTVL.

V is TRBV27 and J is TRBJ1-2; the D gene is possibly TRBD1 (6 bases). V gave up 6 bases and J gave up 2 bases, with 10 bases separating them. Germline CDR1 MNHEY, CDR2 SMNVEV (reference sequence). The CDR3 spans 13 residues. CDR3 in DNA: TGTGCCAGCAGCCCACAGGGAAACTATGGCTACACCTTC. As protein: CASSPQGNYGYTF.

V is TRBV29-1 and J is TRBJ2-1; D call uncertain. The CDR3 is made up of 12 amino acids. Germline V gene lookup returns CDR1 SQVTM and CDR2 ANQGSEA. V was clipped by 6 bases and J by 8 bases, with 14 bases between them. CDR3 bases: TGCAGCGTGTGCCCACCTGATTATGAGCAGTTCTTC. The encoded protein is CSVCPPDYEQFF.

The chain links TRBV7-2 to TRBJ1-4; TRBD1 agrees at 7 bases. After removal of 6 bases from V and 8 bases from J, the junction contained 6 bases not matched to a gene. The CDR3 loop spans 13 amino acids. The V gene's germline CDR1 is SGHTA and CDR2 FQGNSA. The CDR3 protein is CASSRQGREKLFF. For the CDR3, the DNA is TGTGCCAGCAGTCGACAGGGTCGGGAAAAACTGTTTTTT.

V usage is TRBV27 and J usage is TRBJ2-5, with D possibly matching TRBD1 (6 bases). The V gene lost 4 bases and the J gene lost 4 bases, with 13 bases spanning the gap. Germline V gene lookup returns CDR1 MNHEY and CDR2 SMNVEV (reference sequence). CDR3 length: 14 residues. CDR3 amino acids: CASSSAGTTETQYF. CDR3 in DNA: TGTGCCAGCAGTTCGGCCGGGACAACAGAGACCCAGTACTTC.

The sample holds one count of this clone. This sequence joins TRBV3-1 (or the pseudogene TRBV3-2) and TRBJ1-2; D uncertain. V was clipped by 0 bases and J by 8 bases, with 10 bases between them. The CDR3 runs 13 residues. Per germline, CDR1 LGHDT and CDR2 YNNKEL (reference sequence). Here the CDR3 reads CASSQEVTGGYTF. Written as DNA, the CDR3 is TGTGCCAGCAGCCAAGAAGTCACGGGGGGCTACACCTTC.

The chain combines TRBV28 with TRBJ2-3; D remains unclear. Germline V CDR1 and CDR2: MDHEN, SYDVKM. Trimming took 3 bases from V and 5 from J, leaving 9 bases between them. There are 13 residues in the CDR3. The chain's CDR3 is CASSFGMKDTQYF. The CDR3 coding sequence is TGTGCCAGCAGTTTTGGGATGAAAGATACGCAGTATTTT.

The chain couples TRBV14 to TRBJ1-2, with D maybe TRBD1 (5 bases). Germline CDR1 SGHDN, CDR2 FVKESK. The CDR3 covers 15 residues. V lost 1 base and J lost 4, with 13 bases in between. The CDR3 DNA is TGTGCCAGCAGCCAAGTGGCAGGGCGCGCCTATGGCTACACCTTC. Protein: CASSQVAGRAYGYTF.

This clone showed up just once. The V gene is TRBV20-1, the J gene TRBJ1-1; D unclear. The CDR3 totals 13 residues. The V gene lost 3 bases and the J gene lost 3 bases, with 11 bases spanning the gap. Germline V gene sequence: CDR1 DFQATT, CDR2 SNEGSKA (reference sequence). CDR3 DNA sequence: TGCAGTGCTAGTCCCGGTGGGGACACTGAAGCTTTCTTT. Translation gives CSASPGGDTEAFF.

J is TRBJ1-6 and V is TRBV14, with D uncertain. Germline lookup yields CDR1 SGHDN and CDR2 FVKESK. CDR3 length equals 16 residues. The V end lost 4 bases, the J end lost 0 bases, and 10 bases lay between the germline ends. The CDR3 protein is CASSPRAGSYNSPLHF. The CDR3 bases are TGTGCCAGCAGCCCCCGCGCCGGCTCCTATAATTCACCCCTCCACTTT.